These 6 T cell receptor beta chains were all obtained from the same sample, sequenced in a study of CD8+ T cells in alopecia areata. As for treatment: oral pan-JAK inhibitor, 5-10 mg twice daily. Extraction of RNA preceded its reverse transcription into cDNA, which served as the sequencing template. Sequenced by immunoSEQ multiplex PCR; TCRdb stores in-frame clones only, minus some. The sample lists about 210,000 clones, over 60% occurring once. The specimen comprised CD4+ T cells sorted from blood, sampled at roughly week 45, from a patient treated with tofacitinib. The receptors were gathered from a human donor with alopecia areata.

The CDR3 here is CASSIGWRSRPTYEQYF. The CDR3 nucleotides are TGTGCCAGTAGTATAGGCTGGAGGAGTCGTCCGACCTACGAGCAGTACTTC. The chain joins TRBV19 to TRBJ2-7, with D possibly TRBD2 on 5 matching bases. Trimming pared 1 base from V and 2 bases from J, leaving 18 bases between. The CDR3 extends over 17 amino acids. CDR1 is LNHDA, CDR2 SQIVND, per germline (reference sequence).

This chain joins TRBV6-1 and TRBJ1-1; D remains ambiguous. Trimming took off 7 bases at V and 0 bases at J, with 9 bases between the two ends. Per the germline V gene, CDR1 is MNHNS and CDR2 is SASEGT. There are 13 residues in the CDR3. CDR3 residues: CASTSSMNTEAFF. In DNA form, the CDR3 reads TGTGCCAGCACTTCAAGTATGAACACTGAAGCTTTCTTT.

DNA of the CDR3: TGTGCCATCCGCGGACAGGGTGGTGGCACTGAAGCTTTCTTT. Protein sequence: CAIRGQGGGTEAFF. The gene calls are TRBV10-3 and TRBJ1-1, with TRBD1 matching over 8 bases. CDR1 is ENHRY and CDR2 is SYGVKD in the germline V gene. The CDR3 covers 14 residues. J lost 4 bases, V lost 8 bases, and 9 bases had no gene match.

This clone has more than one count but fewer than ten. CDR3 sequence reads: CASSLQLAGGTSYNEQFF. The CDR3 DNA reads TGCGCCAGCAGCTTGCAGCTAGCGGGGGGGACGTCCTACAATGAGCAGTTCTTC. The chain recombines TRBV5-1 with TRBJ2-1, with 12 bases aligning to TRBD2. The V segment lost 1 base and the J segment 1 base; nucleotides outside the gene matches: 6. Germline CDR1 reads SGHRS; CDR2 reads YFSETQ. This CDR3 contains 18 residues.

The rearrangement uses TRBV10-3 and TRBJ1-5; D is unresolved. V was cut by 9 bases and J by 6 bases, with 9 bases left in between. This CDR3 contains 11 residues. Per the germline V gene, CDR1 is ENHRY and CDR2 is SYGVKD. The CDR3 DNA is TGTGCCATAGGGAGCGGTCAGCCCCAGCATTTT. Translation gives CAIGSGQPQHF.

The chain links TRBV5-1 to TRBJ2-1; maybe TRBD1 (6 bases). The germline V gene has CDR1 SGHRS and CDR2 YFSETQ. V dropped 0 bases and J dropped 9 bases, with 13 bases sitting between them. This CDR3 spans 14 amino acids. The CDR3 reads CASSLDRERSEQFF. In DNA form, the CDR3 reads TGCGCCAGCAGCTTGGACAGGGAGAGAAGTGAGCAGTTCTTC. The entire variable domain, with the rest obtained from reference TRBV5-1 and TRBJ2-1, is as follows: KAGVTQTPRYLIKTRGQQVTLSCSPISGHRSVSWYQQTPGQGLQFLFEYFSETQRNKGNFPGRFSGRQFSNSRSEMNVSTLELGDSALYLCASSLDRERSEQFFGPGTRLTVL.